This passage covers 14 T cell receptor beta chains from one sample sequenced in a study of molecular identifiers for immune sequencing clone quantification. TCRdb recomputed calls from the PCR reads with MiXCR, one row per CDR3 protein. The top ten hold about 1.5% of the sample, which has fewer than 70,000 distinct CDR3 sequences, around 18% seen once. The sequenced material came from naive CD8+ T cells from blood, with Jurkat cell RNA spiked in. Stated subset: FACS-sorted CD8+CD4-CCR7+CD45RA+ naive T cells. The receptor source for this set is a human donor in good health. Some libraries in this study had Jurkat cell RNA spiked in.

This clonotype was counted a few times. The genes are TRBV11-2 and TRBJ2-1; D uncertain. The V end lost 1 base, the J end lost 7 bases, and 8 bases lay between the germline ends. CDR3 length: 13 amino acids. CDR1 SGHAT and CDR2 FQNNGV come from the germline V gene. Here the CDR3 DNA reads TGTGCCAGCAGCTTAGCTGGGCTTAATGAGCAGTTCTTC. Amino acid sequence: CASSLAGLNEQFF.

With respect to this clonotype: Since a much larger clone is just one base distant, this may be a read error. This rearrangement joins TRBV28 to TRBJ1-3; D is perhaps TRBD1 (5 bases). Germline V gene data show CDR1 as MDHEN and CDR2 as SYDVKM. This CDR3 has 16 residues. CDR3 amino acids: CASSLTKWDSGNAIYF. The CDR3 DNA reads as TGTGCCAGCAGTTTAACTAAGTGGGACTCTGGAAACGCCATATATTTT.

Many counts were recorded for this clonotype. This CDR3 reads CASSLGVSGANVLTF. For the CDR3, the DNA is TGTGCCAGCAGCTTAGGGGTCTCTGGGGCCAACGTCCTGACTTTC. The rearrangement joins TRBV7-8 to TRBJ2-6; D not certain. This CDR3 comprises 15 residues. Germline CDR1 SGHVS, CDR2 FQNEAQ. With 1 base removed from V and 0 bases from J, the gap between germline ends came to 4 bases. Based on the CDR3 plus reference TRBV7-8 and TRBJ2-6, the full variable domain is GAGVSQSPRYKVAKRGQDVALRCDPISGHVSLFWYQQALGQGPEFLTYFQNEAQLDKSGLPSDRFFAERPEGSVSTLKIQRTQQEDSAVYLCASSLGVSGANVLTFGAGSRLTVL.

As for this clonotype: A much larger clone lies one base from this, so it may be a read error. The chain carries TRBV5-3 and TRBJ2-1, with TRBD2 matching over 7 bases. TRBV5-3 is placed among ORFs of uncertain function. The CDR3 length is 15 residues. The CDR3 DNA sequence: TGTGCCAGCAGCTTGGTAAGCGGGACGTACAATGAGCAGCTCTTC. Protein product: CASSLVSGTYNEQLF.

This clonotype was counted a few times. This clone may be a read error of a much larger clone one base away. The chain links TRBV2 to TRBJ2-3; D remains unclear. The ends were cut back, 2 bases at V and 6 bases at J, with 15 bases in the middle. Germline CDR1 SNHLY, CDR2 FYNNEI. The CDR3 loop spans 15 amino acids. Here the CDR3 DNA reads TGTGCCAGCAGTGAATGGGTCCCACAAAGGGATACGCAGTATTTT. Its translation: CASSEWVPQRDTQYF. The full variable domain, rest sourced from reference TRBV2 and TRBJ2-3, is EPEVTQTPSHQVTQMGQEVILRCVPISNHLYFYWYRQILGQKVEFLVSFYNNEISEKSEIFDDQFSVERPDGSNFTLKIRSTKLEDSAMYFCASSEWVPQRDTQYFGPGTRLTVL.

This clonotype was found many times. The chain couples TRBV5-4 to TRBJ1-2; D ambiguous. The germline V gene encodes CDR1 SGHNT and CDR2 YYREEE (reference sequence). V was pared by 4 bases and J by 3 bases, with 16 bases between. The CDR3 covers 15 residues. This CDR3 is CASSIVSQIDYGYTF. The CDR3 DNA follows: TGTGCCAGCAGCATCGTCAGTCAAATTGACTATGGCTACACCTTC. Full variable domain (missing parts from reference TRBV5-4 and TRBJ1-2): ETGVTQSPTHLIKTRGQQVTLRCSSQSGHNTVSWYQQALGQGPQFIFQYYREEENGRGNFPPRFSGLQFPNYSSELNVNALELDDSALYLCASSIVSQIDYGYTFGSGTRLTVV.

This clonotype was detected ten times or more. The CDR3 sequence: CARLTDTQYF. CDR3 nucleotides: TGTGCCAGACTTACAGATACGCAGTATTTT. The chain employs TRBV28 and TRBJ2-3; D not resolved. From germline, CDR1 is MDHEN and CDR2 SYDVKM. This CDR3 is built from 10 residues. V lost 9 bases and J lost 3, with 4 bases in between.

Worth noting for this clonotype: A much more abundant neighbour one base away suggests this may be a read error. The gene calls are TRBV7-9 and TRBJ2-7; 10 bases agree with TRBD1. This CDR3 contains 16 residues. Germline-derived CDR1 and CDR2 are SEHNR and FQNEAQ (reference sequence). The CDR3, as DNA: TGTGCCATAGCCTCTCCGAGGGACAGGGGTGGCTACGAGCGGTACTTC. This codes for CAIASPRDRGGYERYF.

Remarks on this clonotype: A much larger clone sits a single nucleotide away, making a read error possible. This rearrangement joins TRBV7-9 to TRBJ2-5; D gene ambiguous. Trimming took 3 bases from V and 5 from J, leaving 13 bases between them. Germline lookup yields CDR1 SEHNR and CDR2 FQNEAQ (reference sequence). This CDR3 region has 14 residues. CDR3 DNA sequence: TGTGCCAGCAGCTTGGGCCAGGCGGCGGAGACCCAGTACTTC. This codes for CASSLGQAAETQYF.

The sample holds many counts of this clonotype. The J gene is TRBJ2-2, the V gene TRBV27; D may be TRBD1 (6 bases). The germline CDR1 and CDR2 sequences are MNHEY and SMNVEV (reference sequence). The CDR3 runs 15 residues. Trimming shortened V by 6 bases and J by 4 bases, and 15 bases separated the two germline ends. The CDR3 coding sequence is TGTGCCAGCAGGGACTGGCAGGGGCCCACCGGGGAGCTGTTTTTT. Translation: CASRDWQGPTGELFF.

At least ten counts were recorded for this clonotype. The gene calls are TRBV20-1 and TRBJ2-1; 9 bases match TRBD2. The V and J ends lost 6 bases and 4 bases, in that order; junction bases with no gene match: 7. Germline CDR1 DFQATT, CDR2 SNEGSKA (reference sequence). The CDR3 runs 14 residues. In DNA form, the CDR3 reads TGCAGTGCCAGACTAGCGGAATCTTACAATGAGCAGTTCTTC. This sequence encodes CSARLAESYNEQFF.

This clonotype was recorded at least ten times. This sequence joins TRBV6-1 and TRBJ1-1, with D hard to call. Germline CDR1 MNHNS, CDR2 SASEGT. Trimming shortened V by 3 bases and J by 0 bases, and 11 bases separated the two germline ends. CDR3 length: 15 amino acids. The CDR3 loop reads CASSDYTVMNTEAFF. The CDR3 nucleotides are TGTGCCAGCAGTGACTACACGGTCATGAACACTGAAGCTTTCTTT.

The V and J genes are TRBV10-3 and TRBJ2-7, with 7 bases matching TRBD2. From germline, CDR1 is ENHRY and CDR2 SYGVKD. The CDR3 loop spans 14 amino acids. The V segment lost 0 bases and the J segment 3 bases; nucleotides outside the gene matches: 2. CDR3 nucleotides: TGTGCCATCAGTGAGTCTGGACTAGACTACGAGCAGTACTTC. It translates to CAISESGLDYEQYF.

This clonotype was seen many times. The CDR3 DNA reads as TGTGCCAGCAGTGTCGGGCTCATGAACACTGAAGCTTTCTTT. Translated: CASSVGLMNTEAFF. The gene calls are TRBV27 and TRBJ1-1; D not resolved. The CDR3 is 14 amino acids. Trimming removed 5 bases at V and 0 bases at J, with 10 bases between. CDR1 and CDR2 (germline): MNHEY, SMNVEV (reference sequence).